This T cell receptor (beta chain) derives from a study of technical replicates of blood from a few donors. Some clones are missing from TCRdb's copy, which holds only in-frame ones; the method was immunoSEQ multiplex PCR. The repertoire consists of 55,000 to 75,000 clones, with around 87% occurring once and the leading ten covering roughly 5%. The germline gives CDR1 MNHEY, CDR2 SVGAGI. The length of the CDR3 is 14 residues. After removal of 2 bases from V and 11 bases from J, the junction contained 3 bases not matched to a gene. Sequencing used PBMCs. This receptor was identified in a human donor in good health. Some clones in this sample may be carry-over from other donors' samples. The rearrangement joins TRBV6-5 to TRBJ1-6; 10 bases are shared with TRBD1. CDR3 DNA sequence: TGTGCCAGCAGTTACCGGACAGGGGGGACACCCCTCCACTTT. Amino acids: CASSYRTGGTPLHF.